Each of the 22 T cell receptor beta chains below was sequenced from the same sample in a study of T cell responses to AZD1222 COVID-19 vaccine. Here immunoSEQ multiplex PCR was the method, and the copy in TCRdb shows in-frame clones only, minus some. The data contain about 120,000 clones, about 92% of them singletons. Material: peripheral blood, obtained 28 days after the second AZD1222 dose. These receptors were taken from an adult who received the AZD1222 COVID-19 vaccine.

The CDR3: CASSQIGLSGNTIYF. DNA for the CDR3: TGTGCCAGCAGCCAAATAGGGCTTTCTGGAAACACCATATATTTT. V usage is TRBV3-1 (or the pseudogene TRBV3-2) and J usage is TRBJ1-3, with D unclear. The germline V gene has CDR1 LGHDT and CDR2 YNNKEL (reference sequence). The CDR3 covers 15 residues. Trimming cost V 2 bases and J 1 base, with 9 bases left between them.

The chain employs TRBV5-8 and TRBJ1-2; D is perhaps TRBD1 (5 bases). The V gene's germline CDR1 is SGHTS and CDR2 YDEGEE. The CDR3 covers 13 residues. V lost 3 bases and J lost 7, with 13 bases in between. CDR3 amino acids: CASSSGQGGGYTF. The CDR3, as DNA: TGTGCCAGCAGCTCTGGGCAGGGAGGTGGCTACACCTTC. The full variable domain, its missing parts supplied by reference TRBV5-8 and TRBJ1-2, is EAGVTQSPTHLIKTRGQQATLRCSPISGHTSVYWYQQALGLGLQFLLWYDEGEERNRGNFPPRFSGRQFPNYSSELNVNALELEDSALYLCASSSGQGGGYTFGSGTRLTVV.

CDR3 loop: CASSRRGGRGDEQYF. CDR3 bases: TGCGCCAGCTCACGTCGCGGGGGGCGTGGGGACGAGCAGTACTTC. The chain joins TRBV5-1 to TRBJ2-7; 8 bases map to TRBD2. The ends lost 7 bases at V and 5 bases at J; junction bases unmatched: 14. This CDR3 spans 15 amino acids. The germline CDR1 and CDR2 sequences are SGHRS and YFSETQ.

The CDR3 region is CASSPTGDEQYF. The CDR3 DNA reads TGTGCCAGCAGCCCGACAGGGGACGAGCAGTACTTC. The chain joins TRBV12-3 or TRBV12-4 to TRBJ2-7; 8 nucleotides line up with TRBD1. This CDR3 has 12 residues. With V trimmed by 6 bases and J by 5 bases, 3 bases remained unmatched.

The chain carries TRBV29-1 and TRBJ2-7; the D call may be TRBD1 or TRBD2 (5 bases each). Germline V lookup: CDR1 SQVTM, CDR2 ANQGSEA. CDR3 length: 14 amino acids. With 3 bases removed from V and 4 bases from J, the gap between germline ends came to 16 bases. Written as DNA, the CDR3 is TGCAGCGTTGAGGGGACCCAGGAGGCGTACGAGCAGTACTTC. It is translated as CSVEGTQEAYEQYF.

V gene TRBV19 combines with J gene TRBJ2-7; 7 bases map to TRBD1. The CDR3 contains 13 residues. Germline V gene lookup returns CDR1 LNHDA and CDR2 SQIVND (reference sequence). Trimming took 3 bases from V and 3 from J; bases not matched to a gene: 2. The CDR3 nucleotides read TGTGCCAGTAGTATCGGACAGGACTACGAGCAGTACTTC. The encoded protein is CASSIGQDYEQYF.

The chain recombines TRBV2 with TRBJ1-6; 9 positions match TRBD1. CDR1 and CDR2 from the germline V gene are SNHLY and FYNNEI. The CDR3 covers 19 residues. V shed 1 base and J 0 bases; nucleotides not matched to a gene: 7. As DNA, the CDR3 is TGTGCCAGCAGTGAAGGAGGGACAGGGTCTTACTCCTATAATTCACCCCTCCACTTT. This encodes CASSEGGTGSYSYNSPLHF.

The chain couples TRBV5-1 to TRBJ1-1; TRBD1 aligns across 9 bases. The CDR3 spans 16 residues. Germline trimming cut 0 bases from V and 5 bases from J; bases unmatched to any gene: 8. Germline loops: CDR1 SGHRS, CDR2 YFSETQ. In DNA, the CDR3 is TGCGCCAGCAGCTTGGTAACAGGGGGCGCAGAAACTGAAGCTTTCTTT. It translates to CASSLVTGGAETEAFF.

J is TRBJ1-1 and V is TRBV11-1; possible D gene TRBD1, 6 bases. The CDR3 is made up of 16 amino acids. The germline CDR1 and CDR2 sequences are SGHAT and FQDESV (reference sequence). Trimming removed 5 bases from V and 1 base from J, with 17 bases in between. The CDR3 reads CASSQLQGSGNTEAFF. In DNA form, the CDR3 reads TGTGCCAGCAGCCAGCTACAGGGTTCGGGGAACACTGAAGCTTTCTTT.

This clone appeared once. The V call is TRBV6-1, the J call TRBJ1-3; D unclear. CDR1 and CDR2 from the germline V gene are MNHNS and SASEGT. The CDR3 totals 13 residues. V lost 2 bases and J 7 bases, leaving 9 bases between the germline ends. CDR3 nucleotide sequence: TGTGCCAGCAGTGAAATCATGGGTAACACCATATATTTT. Its protein product is CASSEIMGNTIYF.

The rearrangement links TRBV6-5 to TRBJ2-7, with 10 bases fitting TRBD1. With 6 bases clipped from V and 1 base from J, the junction kept 6 bases outside the gene matches. Germline CDR1 MNHEY, CDR2 SVGAGI. The CDR3 is 15 amino acids. This CDR3 is CASRPGTGASYEQYF. The DNA of the CDR3 is TGTGCCAGCAGGCCTGGGACAGGGGCTTCCTACGAGCAGTACTTC.

The chain links TRBV27 to TRBJ2-5; 12 bases fit TRBD2. The V and J ends lost 2 bases and 6 bases, in that order; junction bases with no gene match: 7. Germline V gene sequence: CDR1 MNHEY, CDR2 SMNVEV (reference sequence). CDR3 size: 16 residues. This CDR3 is CASSLLTSGGLQTQYF. In DNA form, the CDR3 reads TGTGCCAGCAGTTTACTAACTAGCGGGGGGTTGCAGACCCAGTACTTC.

The genes are TRBV5-1 and TRBJ1-1; unclear D gene. Per the germline V gene, CDR1 is SGHRS and CDR2 is YFSETQ. CDR3 length: 15 residues. V shed 4 bases and J shed 5 bases, with 18 bases lying between them. The CDR3 bases are TGCGCCAGCAGCCCCGGAAGTTCCCCCCAGACTGAAGCTTTCTTT. Translation: CASSPGSSPQTEAFF.

This clone was recorded many times. This chain joins TRBV4-3 and TRBJ2-7, with D possibly matching TRBD1 (6 bases). Trimming removed 7 bases from V and 3 bases from J, with 16 bases in between. The length of the CDR3 is 14 residues. The V gene's germline CDR1 is LGHNA and CDR2 YSLEER. This chain's CDR3 is CASKGGAGDYEQYF. The CDR3 DNA follows: TGCGCCAGCAAAGGGGGAGCAGGGGACTACGAGCAGTACTTC.

The chain recombines TRBV7-8 with TRBJ1-5, with a possible D match to TRBD1 (5 bases). The CDR3 runs to 14 residues. Between the trimmed V and J ends, which lost 1 base and 3 bases, there was a span of 7 bases. CDR1 SGHVS and CDR2 FQNEAQ come from the germline V gene. Here the CDR3 reads CASSLVQDNQPQHF. DNA for the CDR3: TGTGCCAGCAGCTTAGTACAGGACAATCAGCCCCAGCATTTT. Complete variable domain (other parts from reference TRBV7-8 and TRBJ1-5): GAGVSQSPRYKVAKRGQDVALRCDPISGHVSLFWYQQALGQGPEFLTYFQNEAQLDKSGLPSDRFFAERPEGSVSTLKIQRTQQEDSAVYLCASSLVQDNQPQHFGDGTRLSIL.

The chain carries TRBV3-1 (or the pseudogene TRBV3-2) and TRBJ1-1; D might be TRBD1 (6 bases). The germline V gene encodes CDR1 LGHDT and CDR2 YNNKEL (reference sequence). V lost 2 bases and J 0 bases, leaving 19 bases between the germline ends. The CDR3 has 18 amino acids. In DNA, the CDR3 is TGTGCCAGCAGCCAACCCGCACAGGGCCAGTACCTGAACACTGAAGCTTTCTTT. As protein: CASSQPAQGQYLNTEAFF.

J is TRBJ2-5 and V is TRBV19; 8 bases are shared with TRBD2. Per germline, CDR1 LNHDA and CDR2 SQIVND (reference sequence). V was pared by 2 bases and J by 4 bases, with 6 bases of the junction left unmatched. This CDR3 has 15 residues. The CDR3: CASSIQAGVVETQYF. The CDR3 coding sequence is TGTGCCAGTAGTATACAAGCGGGAGTGGTAGAGACCCAGTACTTC.

The chain has TRBV6-5 and TRBJ1-6; TRBD1 aligns across 7 bases. V trimming: 7 bases; J trimming: 7 bases; junction bases outside the gene matches: 10. This CDR3 contains 15 residues. The germline gives CDR1 MNHEY, CDR2 SVGAGI. The CDR3, as DNA: TGTGCCAGCAACTTCCAGGGGGTAACCAATTCACCCCTCCACTTT. Its protein product is CASNFQGVTNSPLHF.

This chain links TRBV5-6 with TRBJ2-5, with a possible D match to TRBD2 (6 bases). The CDR3 has 13 residues. The germline CDR1 and CDR2 sequences are SGHDT and YYEEEE. Trimming cost V 5 bases and J 2 bases, with 10 bases left between them. The CDR3 reads CASRWGVQETQYF. Here the CDR3 DNA reads TGTGCCAGCAGGTGGGGGGTTCAAGAGACCCAGTACTTC.

The chain joins TRBV27 to TRBJ2-6, with D tentatively TRBD2 (7 bases). Per germline, CDR1 MNHEY and CDR2 SMNVEV (reference sequence). This CDR3 contains 18 residues. V dropped 4 bases and J dropped 2 bases, with 18 bases sitting between them. CDR3 DNA: TGTGCCAGCAGTTACGGGGGGCCCTCGCGGGCTGGGGCCAACGTCCTGACTTTC. Its translation is CASSYGGPSRAGANVLTF.

The chain is built from TRBV6-1 and TRBJ1-5, with 8 bases aligning to TRBD1. The CDR3 runs to 14 residues. Trimming cost V 6 bases and J 5 bases; bases outside gene matches: 6. CDR1 MNHNS and CDR2 SASEGT come from the germline V gene. The CDR3 coding sequence is TGTGCCAGCAGCACACAGGGGGGTCATCAGCCCCAGCATTTT. Residues: CASSTQGGHQPQHF.

The chain carries TRBV5-1 and TRBJ2-3; D not certain. The CDR3 has 14 amino acids. Trimming pared 4 bases from V and 2 bases from J, leaving 11 bases between. Germline lookup yields CDR1 SGHRS and CDR2 YFSETQ. The CDR3 sequence: CASSPKSYTDTQYF. The CDR3 DNA sequence: TGCGCCAGCAGCCCAAAGTCCTACACAGATACGCAGTATTTT.